Shown below are 29 T cell receptor beta chains from a single sample sequenced in a study of blood T cell repertoires in COVID-19. Sequencing used immunoSEQ multiplex PCR; TCRdb keeps in-frame clones, though not all of them. Here the sample spans approximately 210,000 clones, over 75% being singletons. Sequenced material: peripheral blood. These receptors came from a woman aged 40 to 50 with acute or convalescent COVID-19.

CDR3 nucleotide sequence: TGCGCCAGCACGGGACTACTCTACAATGAGCAGTTCTTC. Its translation: CASTGLLYNEQFF. The chain uses TRBV10-2 and TRBJ2-1; 7 nucleotides line up with TRBD2. Losses at the gene ends were 7 bases for V and 3 bases for J; bases not matched to a gene: 3. Germline CDR1 reads WSHSY; CDR2 reads SAAADI. CDR3 size: 13 residues.

The chain has TRBV7-9 and TRBJ1-1, with D perhaps matching TRBD1 (5 bases). This CDR3 comprises 15 residues. The V end was cut by 5 bases, the J end by 0 bases, with 13 bases between. The germline CDR1 and CDR2 sequences are SEHNR and FQNEAQ (reference sequence). CDR3 loop: CASSPRDGLNTEAFF. CDR3 bases: TGTGCCAGCAGCCCGCGGGACGGACTGAACACTGAAGCTTTCTTT.

This clone has a handful of counts. This chain connects TRBV27 to TRBJ1-6, with 7 bases lining up with TRBD1. This CDR3 spans 16 amino acids. From germline, CDR1 is MNHEY and CDR2 SMNVEV (reference sequence). V was clipped by 6 bases and J by 0 bases; unmatched bases: 5. The CDR3 DNA sequence: TGTGCCAGCAGCCTTAGACAGGGCTCCTATAATTCACCCCTCCACTTT. Translation gives CASSLRQGSYNSPLHF.

The J gene is TRBJ1-2, the V gene TRBV3-1 (or the pseudogene TRBV3-2); possible D gene TRBD1, 6 bases. Per germline, CDR1 LGHDT and CDR2 YNNKEL (reference sequence). The germline V and J ends were trimmed by 6 bases and 4 bases, with 12 bases remaining between them. This CDR3 is built from 13 residues. The CDR3 DNA is TGTGCCAGCAGATCTGGACAGAGCTATGGCTACACCTTC. This gives the protein CASRSGQSYGYTF.

This clone was seen a single time. Additional DNA sequences in this sample encode the identical CDR3. This chain uses TRBV12-3 or TRBV12-4 with TRBJ1-3; D uncertain. This CDR3 has 13 residues. Trimming left V 3 bases short and J 4 bases short, with 7 bases between. This CDR3 is CASSLRGGNTIYF. CDR3 in DNA: TGTGCCAGCAGTTTGCGGGGAGGAAACACCATATATTTT.

CDR3 residues: CASSQALGQNYGYTF. As DNA, the CDR3 is TGCGCCAGCAGCCAGGCCCTGGGACAGAACTATGGCTACACCTTC. V is TRBV4-1 and J is TRBJ1-2; 7 bases align to TRBD1. The CDR3 spans 15 residues. V lost 3 bases, J lost 2 bases, and 6 bases stayed unmatched. Germline CDR1 reads MGHRA; CDR2 reads YSYEKL.

The rearrangement uses TRBV6-4 and TRBJ2-3; 12 bases fit TRBD2. CDR1 MRHNA and CDR2 SNTAGT come from the germline V gene. V lost 4 bases to trimming and J lost 1 base; unmatched junction nucleotides: 0. This CDR3 has 15 residues. This chain's CDR3 is CASSGTSGGTDTQYF. DNA for the CDR3: TGTGCCAGCAGTGGGACTAGCGGGGGCACAGATACGCAGTATTTT.

This chain joins TRBV19 and TRBJ2-3; TRBD2 is a possible D gene (6 bases). The CDR3 is 13 residues long. Between the trimmed V and J ends, which lost 8 bases and 2 bases, there was a span of 11 bases. Germline lookup yields CDR1 LNHDA and CDR2 SQIVND (reference sequence). The CDR3 protein is CASGGDLTDTQYF. CDR3 DNA sequence: TGTGCCAGTGGCGGGGACCTCACAGATACGCAGTATTTT.

This clone showed up just once. The rearrangement joins TRBV28 to TRBJ1-6; D unclear. The ends were cut back, 3 bases at V and 9 bases at J, with 15 bases in the middle. Germline lookup yields CDR1 MDHEN and CDR2 SYDVKM. CDR3 length equals 15 residues. The CDR3 is CASSLYSMRSSPLHF. Here the CDR3 DNA reads TGTGCCAGCAGTTTGTATTCCATGAGGAGTTCACCCCTCCACTTT.

CDR3 protein: CASSEGQVGTDTQYF. The CDR3 nucleotides are TGTGCCAGCAGTGAAGGTCAGGTTGGCACAGATACGCAGTATTTT. This rearrangement joins TRBV6-1 to TRBJ2-3; D unresolved. V lost 1 base and J 1 base, leaving 9 bases between the germline ends. CDR1 is MNHNS, CDR2 SASEGT, per germline. This CDR3 comprises 15 residues.

The J gene is TRBJ1-6, the V gene TRBV7-6; 7 bases are a match to TRBD1. From germline, CDR1 is SGHVS and CDR2 FNYEAQ. The V and J ends lost 5 bases and 10 bases, in that order; junction bases with no gene match: 11. CDR3 length: 15 residues. The CDR3 DNA is TGTGCCAGCAGCCTTGATAGGACAGGAGCCTCACCCCTCCACTTT. It specifies CASSLDRTGASPLHF. Combining the CDR3 with reference TRBV7-6 and TRBJ1-6 gives the whole variable domain GAGVSQSPRYKVTKRGQDVALRCDPISGHVSLYWYRQALGQGPEFLTYFNYEAQQDKSGLPNDRFSAERPEGSISTLTIQRTEQRDSAMYRCASSLDRTGASPLHFGNGTRLTVT.

The chain combines TRBV27 with TRBJ1-1, with a tentative D call TRBD1 (5 bases). Germline lookup yields CDR1 MNHEY and CDR2 SMNVEV (reference sequence). This CDR3 region has 14 residues. Trimming shortened V by 4 bases and J by 5 bases, and 14 bases separated the two germline ends. Here the CDR3 reads CASSWKQEGTEAFF. DNA for the CDR3: TGTGCCAGCAGTTGGAAGCAGGAGGGGACTGAAGCTTTCTTT.

The chain employs TRBV19 and TRBJ2-5; weak D call: TRBD2 (5 bases). The V and J ends lost 6 bases and 4 bases respectively, with 15 bases between them. CDR1 is LNHDA and CDR2 is SQIVND in the germline V gene (reference sequence). The CDR3 extends over 14 amino acids. The chain's CDR3 is CASSTDARVETQYF. The CDR3, as DNA: TGTGCCAGTAGCACCGACGCGCGGGTAGAGACCCAGTACTTC. Filled out from reference TRBV19 and TRBJ2-5, the complete variable domain reads DGGITQSPKYLFRKEGQNVTLSCEQNLNHDAMYWYRQDPGQGLRLIYYSQIVNDFQKGDIAEGYSVSREKKESFPLTVTSAQKNPTAFYLCASSTDARVETQYFGPGTRLLVL.

The chain is built from TRBV6-2 or TRBV6-3 and TRBJ1-2; 7 bases agree with TRBD1. This CDR3 is built from 14 residues. The ends lost 5 bases at V and 7 bases at J; junction bases unmatched: 10. Looked up from germline, CDR1 is MNHEY and CDR2 is SVGEGT. CDR3 region: CASSLNRGVVGYTF. CDR3 coding DNA: TGTGCCAGCAGTCTCAACAGGGGAGTGGTTGGCTACACCTTC.

The chain joins TRBV7-2 to TRBJ1-1; TRBD1 might be the D (5 bases). This CDR3 has 14 residues. Germline assignment: CDR1 SGHTA and CDR2 FQGNSA. V was cut by 2 bases and J by 7 bases, with 14 bases left in between. The CDR3 region is CASSLTPGGFEAFF. In DNA, the CDR3 is TGTGCCAGCAGCTTAACTCCGGGGGGATTTGAAGCTTTCTTT.

The genes are TRBV18 and TRBJ1-2, with a possible D match to TRBD1 (5 bases). V lost 2 bases, J lost 3 bases, and 22 bases lay in between. CDR3 length equals 18 residues. Germline V gives CDR1 KGHSH, CDR2 LQKENI. The CDR3 DNA reads TGTGCCAGCTCACCATTGGTGAAATACCGGACAATCCACTATGGCTACACCTTC. Translated: CASSPLVKYRTIHYGYTF.

V and J are TRBV4-2 and TRBJ1-6; 9 bases are shared with TRBD1. Germline trimming cut 0 bases from V and 6 bases from J; bases unmatched to any gene: 6. CDR3 size: 17 residues. Germline CDR1 and CDR2: LGHNA and YNFKEQ. DNA for the CDR3: TGTGCCAGCAGCCAAGATCGGGACAGGGCATCTAATTCACCCCTCCACTTT. Residues: CASSQDRDRASNSPLHF.

V is TRBV5-5 and J is TRBJ1-1; the D is unclear. CDR3 size: 13 residues. Deletions cut 1 base from V and 4 bases from J, with 8 bases between. Germline assignment: CDR1 SGHKS and CDR2 YYEKEE (reference sequence). This CDR3 is CASSLWGATEAFF. DNA of the CDR3: TGTGCCAGCAGCTTGTGGGGAGCCACTGAAGCTTTCTTT. Full variable domain (remainder filled in from reference TRBV5-5 and TRBJ1-1): DAGVTQSPTHLIKTRGQQVTLRCSPISGHKSVSWYQQVLGQGPQFIFQYYEKEERGRGNFPDRFSARQFPNYSSELNVNALLLGDSALYLCASSLWGATEAFFGQGTRLTVV.

CDR3 in DNA: TGTGCCAGCAGTTTCAACGGAGGCACAGATACGCAGTATTTT. It specifies CASSFNGGTDTQYF. This chain joins TRBV27 and TRBJ2-3, with no clear D. CDR3 size: 14 residues. The V end was cut by 3 bases, the J end by 1 base, with 8 bases between. Germline lookup yields CDR1 MNHEY and CDR2 SMNVEV (reference sequence).

The CDR3 DNA reads TGTGCCAGCAGTGATCAGGTTAATGGCTACACCTTC. Encoded protein: CASSDQVNGYTF. This chain uses TRBV6-1 with TRBJ1-2; D not resolved. The CDR3 is 12 amino acids. V was clipped by 3 bases and J by 6 bases, with 8 bases between them. The germline V gene has CDR1 MNHNS and CDR2 SASEGT.

This chain joins TRBV6-5 and TRBJ2-7; TRBD1 matches 9 bases. Germline CDR1 and CDR2: MNHEY and SVGAGI. CDR3 length: 13 amino acids. Trimming cost V 8 bases and J 5 bases; bases outside gene matches: 7. As DNA, the CDR3 is TGTGCCAGCGGAAACAGGGGGCTTCACGAGCAGTACGTC. The encoded protein is CASGNRGLHEQYV.

The J gene is TRBJ2-5, the V gene TRBV3-1 (or the pseudogene TRBV3-2), with D tentatively TRBD2 (7 bases). Germline V gene sequence: CDR1 LGHDT, CDR2 YNNKEL (reference sequence). The germline V and J ends were trimmed by 0 bases and 4 bases, with 15 bases remaining between them. This CDR3 is 16 amino acids long. CDR3 bases: TGTGCCAGCAGCCAAGATCGGTTCGGGGGGCGAGAGACCCAGTACTTC. Protein: CASSQDRFGGRETQYF.

This clone came up once. V is TRBV11-2 and J is TRBJ2-1, with D possibly being TRBD1 (6 bases). The CDR3 has 15 amino acids. Germline-derived CDR1 and CDR2 are SGHAT and FQNNGV. V was trimmed by 3 bases and J by 9 bases, leaving 18 bases between them. This chain's CDR3 is CASSFRGNVQGEQFF. DNA for the CDR3: TGTGCCAGCAGCTTTAGGGGGAATGTACAGGGTGAGCAGTTCTTC.

The CDR3 nucleotides are TGTGCCAGCACCGTAGACAGGGCCAACACTGAAGCTTTCTTT. Translating it yields CASTVDRANTEAFF. The chain couples TRBV2 to TRBJ1-1, with TRBD1 identical over 7 bases. CDR1 is SNHLY, CDR2 FYNNEI, per germline. V lost 7 bases to trimming and J lost 2 bases; unmatched junction nucleotides: 7. This CDR3 has 14 residues.

CDR3 bases: TGTGCTAGTGGTTTGGAACGCGGACAGGGGGAGAACACTGAAGCTTTCTTT. It translates to CASGLERGQGENTEAFF. The chain combines TRBV12-5 with TRBJ1-1; TRBD1 matches 10 bases. Trimming took 1 base from V and 1 from J; bases not matched to a gene: 6. The CDR3 has 17 amino acids. Germline CDR1 and CDR2: LGHNT and FRNRAP.

The J gene is TRBJ1-2, the V gene TRBV7-2; D not certain. V dropped 4 bases and J dropped 4 bases, with 13 bases sitting between them. The germline V gene has CDR1 SGHTA and CDR2 FQGNSA. This CDR3 contains 14 residues. CDR3 nucleotide sequence: TGTGCCAGCAGCTCTAGCTCTACTCCCTATGGCTACACCTTC. Its protein is CASSSSSTPYGYTF. Complete variable domain (other parts from reference TRBV7-2 and TRBJ1-2): GAGVSQSPSNKVTEKGKDVELRCDPISGHTALYWYRQSLGQGLEFLIYFQGNSAPDKSGLPSDRFSAERTGGSVSTLTIQRTQQEDSAVYLCASSSSSTPYGYTFGSGTRLTVV.

This rearrangement joins TRBV3-1 (or the pseudogene TRBV3-2) to TRBJ1-2; 8 bases map to TRBD1. CDR1 and CDR2 (germline): LGHDT, YNNKEL (reference sequence). The CDR3 spans 14 residues. With V trimmed by 0 bases and J by 7 bases, 4 bases remained unmatched. The DNA of the CDR3 is TGTGCCAGCAGCCAAGATCACAGGGGGACTGGCTACACCTTC. Protein: CASSQDHRGTGYTF.

V is TRBV19 and J is TRBJ1-1, with TRBD1 matching 7 bases. Trimming removed 4 bases from V and 3 bases from J; junction bases left unmatched: 8. Germline V gene sequence: CDR1 LNHDA, CDR2 SQIVND (reference sequence). This CDR3 has 15 residues. The CDR3 here is CASSTDRDRDTEAFF. In DNA form, the CDR3 reads TGTGCCAGTAGTACAGACAGGGATAGGGACACTGAAGCTTTCTTT.

The V and J genes are TRBV5-6 and TRBJ1-5; TRBD1 agrees at 7 bases. With V trimmed by 3 bases and J by 6 bases, 9 bases remained unmatched. This CDR3 is 15 amino acids long. Germline CDR1 reads SGHDT; CDR2 reads YYEEEE. The CDR3 loop is CASSSGQDLTQPQHF. The CDR3 coding sequence is TGTGCCAGCAGCTCTGGACAGGACCTAACTCAGCCCCAGCATTTT.